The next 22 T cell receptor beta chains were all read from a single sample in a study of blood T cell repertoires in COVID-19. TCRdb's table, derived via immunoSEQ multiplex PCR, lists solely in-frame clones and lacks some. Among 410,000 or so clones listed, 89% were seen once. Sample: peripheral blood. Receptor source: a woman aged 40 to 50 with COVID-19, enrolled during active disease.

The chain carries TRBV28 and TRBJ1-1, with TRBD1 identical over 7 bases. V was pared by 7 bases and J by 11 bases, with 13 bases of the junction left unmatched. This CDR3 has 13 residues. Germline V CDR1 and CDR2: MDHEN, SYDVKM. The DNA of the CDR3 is TGTGCCAGCACAGTACAGGGGCTATTGTTTGCTTTCTTT. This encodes CASTVQGLLFAFF.

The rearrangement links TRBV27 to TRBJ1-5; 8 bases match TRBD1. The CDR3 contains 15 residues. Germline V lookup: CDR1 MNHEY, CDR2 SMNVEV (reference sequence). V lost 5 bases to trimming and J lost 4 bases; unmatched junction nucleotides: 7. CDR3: CASSLRTGRNQPQHF. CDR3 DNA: TGTGCCAGCAGTCTCCGGACAGGGCGGAATCAGCCCCAGCATTTT.

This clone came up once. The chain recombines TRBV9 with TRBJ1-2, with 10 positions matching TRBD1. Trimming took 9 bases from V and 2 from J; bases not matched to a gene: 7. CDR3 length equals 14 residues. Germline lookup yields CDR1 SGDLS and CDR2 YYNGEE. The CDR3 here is CATTAGQGNYGYTF. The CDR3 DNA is TGTGCCACCACGGCGGGACAGGGGAACTATGGCTACACCTTC.

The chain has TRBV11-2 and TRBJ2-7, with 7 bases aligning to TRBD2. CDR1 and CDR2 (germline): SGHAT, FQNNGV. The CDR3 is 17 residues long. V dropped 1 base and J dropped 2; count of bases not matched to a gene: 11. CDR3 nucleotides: TGTGCCAGCAGCTTAGTACGAGGCGGGAGAGGCACCTACGAGCAGTACTTC. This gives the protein CASSLVRGGRGTYEQYF.

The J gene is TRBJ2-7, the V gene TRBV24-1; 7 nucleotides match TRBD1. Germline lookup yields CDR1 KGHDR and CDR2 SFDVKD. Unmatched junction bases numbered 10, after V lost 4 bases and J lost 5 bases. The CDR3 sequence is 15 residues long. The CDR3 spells CATSDRRQGRNEQYF. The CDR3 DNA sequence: TGTGCCACCAGTGACCGAAGACAGGGCAGGAACGAGCAGTACTTC.

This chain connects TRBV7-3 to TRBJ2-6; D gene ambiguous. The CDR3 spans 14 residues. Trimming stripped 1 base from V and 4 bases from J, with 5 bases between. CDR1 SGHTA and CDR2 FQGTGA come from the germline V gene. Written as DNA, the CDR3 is TGTGCCAGCAGCTTAAGAGAGGGGGCCAACGTCCTGACTTTC. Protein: CASSLREGANVLTF.

The CDR3 here is CASSVGAGDGADTQYF. The CDR3, as DNA: TGTGCCAGCAGCGTAGGAGCGGGAGATGGGGCAGATACGCAGTATTTT. The chain couples TRBV9 to TRBJ2-3; 8 nucleotides align to TRBD2. Germline values: CDR1 SGDLS, CDR2 YYNGEE. V shed 0 bases, J shed 4 bases, and the junction held 7 bases outside the gene matches. The CDR3 has 16 residues.

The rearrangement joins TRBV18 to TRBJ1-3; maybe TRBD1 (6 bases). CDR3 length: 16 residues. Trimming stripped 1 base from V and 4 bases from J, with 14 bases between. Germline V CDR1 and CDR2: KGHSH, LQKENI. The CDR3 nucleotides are TGTGCCAGCTCACCACGTGTCAGGGGCTTGGGAAACACCATATATTTT. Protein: CASSPRVRGLGNTIYF.

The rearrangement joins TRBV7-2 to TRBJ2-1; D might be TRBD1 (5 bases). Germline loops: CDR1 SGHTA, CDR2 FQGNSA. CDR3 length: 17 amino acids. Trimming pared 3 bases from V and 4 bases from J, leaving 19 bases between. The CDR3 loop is CASSFPRRQGVYNEQFF. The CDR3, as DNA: TGTGCCAGCAGCTTTCCGCGTCGGCAGGGTGTTTACAATGAGCAGTTCTTC.

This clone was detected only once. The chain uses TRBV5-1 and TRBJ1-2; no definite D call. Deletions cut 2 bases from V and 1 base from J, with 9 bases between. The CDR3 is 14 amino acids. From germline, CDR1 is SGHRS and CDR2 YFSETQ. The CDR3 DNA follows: TGCGCCAGCAGCTTTATTGGAGATAACTATGGCTACACCTTC. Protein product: CASSFIGDNYGYTF. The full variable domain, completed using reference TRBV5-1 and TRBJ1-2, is KAGVTQTPRYLIKTRGQQVTLSCSPISGHRSVSWYQQTPGQGLQFLFEYFSETQRNKGNFPGRFSGRQFSNSRSEMNVSTLELGDSALYLCASSFIGDNYGYTFGSGTRLTVV.

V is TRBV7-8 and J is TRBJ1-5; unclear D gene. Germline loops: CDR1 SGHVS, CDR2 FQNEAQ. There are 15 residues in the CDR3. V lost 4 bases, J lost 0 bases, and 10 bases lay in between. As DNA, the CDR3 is TGTGCCAGCAGCTACGGGTCACTTAGCAATCAGCCCCAGCATTTT. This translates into CASSYGSLSNQPQHF. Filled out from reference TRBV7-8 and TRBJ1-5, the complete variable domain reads GAGVSQSPRYKVAKRGQDVALRCDPISGHVSLFWYQQALGQGPEFLTYFQNEAQLDKSGLPSDRFFAERPEGSVSTLKIQRTQQEDSAVYLCASSYGSLSNQPQHFGDGTRLSIL.

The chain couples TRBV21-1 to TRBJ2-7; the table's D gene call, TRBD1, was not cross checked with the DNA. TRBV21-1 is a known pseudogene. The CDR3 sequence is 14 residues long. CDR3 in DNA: TGTGCCAGCAGCATATCCGGACATTCTTACGAGCAGTACTTC. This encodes CASSISGHSYEQYF.

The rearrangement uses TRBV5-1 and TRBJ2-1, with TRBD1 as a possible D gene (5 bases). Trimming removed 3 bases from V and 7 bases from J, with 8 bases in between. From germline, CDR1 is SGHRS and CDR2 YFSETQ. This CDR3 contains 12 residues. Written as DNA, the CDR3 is TGCGCCAGCAGCTCTCAGGGAAATGAGCAGTTCTTC. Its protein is CASSSQGNEQFF. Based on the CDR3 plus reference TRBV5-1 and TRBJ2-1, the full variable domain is KAGVTQTPRYLIKTRGQQVTLSCSPISGHRSVSWYQQTPGQGLQFLFEYFSETQRNKGNFPGRFSGRQFSNSRSEMNVSTLELGDSALYLCASSSQGNEQFFGPGTRLTVL.

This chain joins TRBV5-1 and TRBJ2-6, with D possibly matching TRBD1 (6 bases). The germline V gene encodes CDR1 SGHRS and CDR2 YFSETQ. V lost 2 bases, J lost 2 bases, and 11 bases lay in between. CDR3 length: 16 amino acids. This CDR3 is CASSLPTGTGANVLTF. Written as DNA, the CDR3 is TGCGCCAGCAGCTTACCGACAGGCACTGGGGCCAACGTCCTGACTTTC.

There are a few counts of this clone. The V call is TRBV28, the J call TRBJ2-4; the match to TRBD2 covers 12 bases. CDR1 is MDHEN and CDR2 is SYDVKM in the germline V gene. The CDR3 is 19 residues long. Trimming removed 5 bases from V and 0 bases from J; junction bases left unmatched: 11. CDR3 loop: CASSPLGLAGSLAKNIQYF. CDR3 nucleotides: TGTGCCAGCAGTCCCTTGGGACTAGCGGGCTCTCTAGCCAAAAACATTCAGTACTTC. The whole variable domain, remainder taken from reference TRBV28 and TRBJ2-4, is DVKVTQSSRYLVKRTGEKVFLECVQDMDHENMFWYRQDPGLGLRLIYFSYDVKMKEKGDIPEGYSVSREKKERFSLILESASTNQTSMYLCASSPLGLAGSLAKNIQYFGAGTRLSVL.

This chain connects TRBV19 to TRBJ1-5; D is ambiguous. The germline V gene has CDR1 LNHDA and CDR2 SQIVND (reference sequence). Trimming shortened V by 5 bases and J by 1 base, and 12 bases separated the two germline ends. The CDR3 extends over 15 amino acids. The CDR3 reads CASSGRGFSNQPQHF. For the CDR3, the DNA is TGTGCCAGTAGTGGACGGGGTTTCAGCAATCAGCCCCAGCATTTT. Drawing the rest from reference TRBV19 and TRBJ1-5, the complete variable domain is DGGITQSPKYLFRKEGQNVTLSCEQNLNHDAMYWYRQDPGQGLRLIYYSQIVNDFQKGDIAEGYSVSREKKESFPLTVTSAQKNPTAFYLCASSGRGFSNQPQHFGDGTRLSIL.

CDR3 DNA: TGTGCCAGCAGTGAAGGGACTAGCGGGATCTACGAGCAGTACTTC. It yields the protein CASSEGTSGIYEQYF. V usage is TRBV2 and J usage is TRBJ2-7; 12 positions agree with TRBD2. The CDR3 sequence is 15 residues long. CDR1 and CDR2 from the germline V gene are SNHLY and FYNNEI. Germline trimming cut 1 base from V and 3 bases from J; bases unmatched to any gene: 1.

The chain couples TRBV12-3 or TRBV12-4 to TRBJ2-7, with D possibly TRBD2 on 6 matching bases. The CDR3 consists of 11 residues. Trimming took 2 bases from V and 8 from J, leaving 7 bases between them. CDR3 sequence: CASSLTSKQYF. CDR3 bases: TGTGCCAGCAGTTTAACTAGCAAGCAGTACTTC.

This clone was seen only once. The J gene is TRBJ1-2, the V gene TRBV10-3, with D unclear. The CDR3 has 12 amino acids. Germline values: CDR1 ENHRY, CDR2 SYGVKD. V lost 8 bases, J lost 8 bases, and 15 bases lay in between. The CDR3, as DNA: TGTGCCATCTGGGGAGCCGAAGGCGGCTACACCTTC. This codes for CAIWGAEGGYTF.

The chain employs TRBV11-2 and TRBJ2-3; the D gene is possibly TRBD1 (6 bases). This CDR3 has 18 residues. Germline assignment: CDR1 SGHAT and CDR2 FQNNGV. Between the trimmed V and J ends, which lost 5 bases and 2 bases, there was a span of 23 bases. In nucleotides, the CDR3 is TGTGCCAGCAGCAAAGGGAGCAGGGGCCTCGGATCCACAGATACGCAGTATTTT. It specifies CASSKGSRGLGSTDTQYF.

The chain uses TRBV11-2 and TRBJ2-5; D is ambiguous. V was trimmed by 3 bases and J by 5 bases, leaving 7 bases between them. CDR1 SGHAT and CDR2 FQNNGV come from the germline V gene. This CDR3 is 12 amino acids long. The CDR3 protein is CASSFILETQYF. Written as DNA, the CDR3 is TGTGCCAGCAGCTTTATCTTGGAGACCCAGTACTTC.

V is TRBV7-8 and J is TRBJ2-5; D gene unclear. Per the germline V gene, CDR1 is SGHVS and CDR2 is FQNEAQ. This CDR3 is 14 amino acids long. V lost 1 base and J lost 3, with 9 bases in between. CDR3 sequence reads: CASSLGLSKETQYF. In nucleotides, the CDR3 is TGTGCCAGCAGCTTAGGACTGTCAAAAGAGACCCAGTACTTC.